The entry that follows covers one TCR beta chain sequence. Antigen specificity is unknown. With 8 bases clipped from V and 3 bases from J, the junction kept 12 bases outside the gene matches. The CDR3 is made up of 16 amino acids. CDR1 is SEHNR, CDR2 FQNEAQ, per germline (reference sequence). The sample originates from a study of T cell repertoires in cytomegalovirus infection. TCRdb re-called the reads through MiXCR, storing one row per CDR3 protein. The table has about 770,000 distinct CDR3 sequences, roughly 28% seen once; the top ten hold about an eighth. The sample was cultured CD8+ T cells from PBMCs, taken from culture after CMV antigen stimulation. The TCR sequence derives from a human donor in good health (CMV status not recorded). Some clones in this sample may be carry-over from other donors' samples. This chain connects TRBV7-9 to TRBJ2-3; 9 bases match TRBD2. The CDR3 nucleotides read TGTGCCAGCCAGGGGAGGGCGGGGGGGCCGACAGATACGCAGTATTTT. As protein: CASQGRAGGPTDTQYF.